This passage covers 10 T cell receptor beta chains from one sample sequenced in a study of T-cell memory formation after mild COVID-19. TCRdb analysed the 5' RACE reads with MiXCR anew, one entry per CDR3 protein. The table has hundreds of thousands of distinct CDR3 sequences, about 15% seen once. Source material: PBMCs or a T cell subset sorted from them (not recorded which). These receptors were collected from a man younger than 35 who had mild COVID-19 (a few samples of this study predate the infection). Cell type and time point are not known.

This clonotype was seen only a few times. The CDR3 nucleotides read TGCAGTGCCCCGAGGCAGCTCCATACGCAGTATTTT. Its translation is CSAPRQLHTQYF. The rearrangement joins TRBV20-1 to TRBJ2-3; D is unclear. The length of the CDR3 is 12 residues. Trimming took off 6 bases at V and 7 bases at J, with 14 bases between the two ends. Germline-derived CDR1 and CDR2 are DFQATT and SNEGSKA (reference sequence).

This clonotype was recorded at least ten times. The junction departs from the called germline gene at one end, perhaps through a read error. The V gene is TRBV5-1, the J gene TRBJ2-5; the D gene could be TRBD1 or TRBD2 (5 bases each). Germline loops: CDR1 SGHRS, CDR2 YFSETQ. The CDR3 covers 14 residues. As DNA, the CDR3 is TGTGCCAGCAGTTTAGCCGGGGCCCAAGAGACCCAGTACTTC. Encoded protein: CASSLAGAQETQYF. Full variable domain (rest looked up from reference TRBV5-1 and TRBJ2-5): KAGVTQTPRYLIKTRGQQVTLSCSPISGHRSVSWYQQTPGQGLQFLFEYFSETQRNKGNFPGRFSGRQFSNSRSEMNVSTLELGDSALYLCASSLAGAQETQYFGPGTRLLVL.

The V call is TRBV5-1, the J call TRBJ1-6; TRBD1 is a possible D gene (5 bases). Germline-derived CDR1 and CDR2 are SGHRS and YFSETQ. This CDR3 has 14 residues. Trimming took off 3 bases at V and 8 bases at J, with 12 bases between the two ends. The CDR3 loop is CASSSGTADSPLHF. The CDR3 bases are TGCGCCAGCAGCTCAGGGACCGCTGATTCACCCCTCCACTTT. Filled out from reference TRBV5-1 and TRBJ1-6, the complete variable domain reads KAGVTQTPRYLIKTRGQQVTLSCSPISGHRSVSWYQQTPGQGLQFLFEYFSETQRNKGNFPGRFSGRQFSNSRSEMNVSTLELGDSALYLCASSSGTADSPLHFGNGTRLTVT.

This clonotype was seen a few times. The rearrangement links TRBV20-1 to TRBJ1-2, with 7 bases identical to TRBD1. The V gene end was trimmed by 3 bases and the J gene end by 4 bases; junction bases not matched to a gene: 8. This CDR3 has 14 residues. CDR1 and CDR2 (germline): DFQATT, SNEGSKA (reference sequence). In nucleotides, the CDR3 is TGCAGTGCTAGTGATTCAACAGGGGCCTATGGCTACACCTTC. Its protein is CSASDSTGAYGYTF.

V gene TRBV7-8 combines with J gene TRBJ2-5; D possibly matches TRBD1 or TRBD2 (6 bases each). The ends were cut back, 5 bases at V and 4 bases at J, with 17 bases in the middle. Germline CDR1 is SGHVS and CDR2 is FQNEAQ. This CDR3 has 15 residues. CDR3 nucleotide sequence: TGTGCCAGCAGCCTACTCGTAGGGGGACTAGAGACCCAGTACTTC. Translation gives CASSLLVGGLETQYF.

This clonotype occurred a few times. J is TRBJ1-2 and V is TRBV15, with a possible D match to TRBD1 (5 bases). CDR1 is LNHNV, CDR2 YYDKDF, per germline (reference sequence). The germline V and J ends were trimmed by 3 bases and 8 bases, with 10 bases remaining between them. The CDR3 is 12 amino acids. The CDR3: CATSSQGGGYTF. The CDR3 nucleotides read TGTGCCACCAGCAGTCAGGGAGGCGGCTACACCTTC. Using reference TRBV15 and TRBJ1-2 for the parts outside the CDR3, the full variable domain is DAMVIQNPRYQVTQFGKPVTLSCSQTLNHNVMYWYQQKSSQAPKLLFHYYDKDFNNEADTPDNFQSRRPNTSFCFLDIRSPGLGDTAMYLCATSSQGGGYTFGSGTRLTVV.

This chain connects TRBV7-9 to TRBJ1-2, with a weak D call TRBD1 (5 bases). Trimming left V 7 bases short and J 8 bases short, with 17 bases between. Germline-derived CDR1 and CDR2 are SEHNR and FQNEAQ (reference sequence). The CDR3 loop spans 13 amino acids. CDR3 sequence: CASKHPRGGGYTF. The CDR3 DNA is TGTGCCAGCAAACACCCGAGGGGAGGCGGCTACACCTTC.

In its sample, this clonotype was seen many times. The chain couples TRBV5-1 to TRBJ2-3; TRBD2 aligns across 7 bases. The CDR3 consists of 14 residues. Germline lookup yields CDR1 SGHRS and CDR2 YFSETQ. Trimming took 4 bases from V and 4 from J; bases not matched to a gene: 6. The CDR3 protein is CASSAQLASDTQYF. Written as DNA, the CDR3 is TGCGCCAGCAGCGCCCAACTAGCGTCAGATACGCAGTATTTT.

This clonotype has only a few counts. The CDR3 protein is CASSYTRVLGYNEQFF. CDR3 bases: TGTGCCAGCAGTTACACCCGGGTCCTCGGGTACAATGAGCAGTTCTTC. The chain employs TRBV6-5 and TRBJ2-1, with D unclear. Germline V gene data show CDR1 as MNHEY and CDR2 as SVGAGI. The CDR3 runs to 16 residues. Trimming left V 2 bases short and J 4 bases short, with 15 bases between.

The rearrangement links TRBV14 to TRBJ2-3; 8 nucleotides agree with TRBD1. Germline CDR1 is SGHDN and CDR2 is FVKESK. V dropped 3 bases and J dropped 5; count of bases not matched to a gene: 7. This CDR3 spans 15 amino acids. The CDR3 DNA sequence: TGTGCCAGCAGCCATCGCGGCAGGGGGCGAGATACGCAGTATTTT. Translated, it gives CASSHRGRGRDTQYF.